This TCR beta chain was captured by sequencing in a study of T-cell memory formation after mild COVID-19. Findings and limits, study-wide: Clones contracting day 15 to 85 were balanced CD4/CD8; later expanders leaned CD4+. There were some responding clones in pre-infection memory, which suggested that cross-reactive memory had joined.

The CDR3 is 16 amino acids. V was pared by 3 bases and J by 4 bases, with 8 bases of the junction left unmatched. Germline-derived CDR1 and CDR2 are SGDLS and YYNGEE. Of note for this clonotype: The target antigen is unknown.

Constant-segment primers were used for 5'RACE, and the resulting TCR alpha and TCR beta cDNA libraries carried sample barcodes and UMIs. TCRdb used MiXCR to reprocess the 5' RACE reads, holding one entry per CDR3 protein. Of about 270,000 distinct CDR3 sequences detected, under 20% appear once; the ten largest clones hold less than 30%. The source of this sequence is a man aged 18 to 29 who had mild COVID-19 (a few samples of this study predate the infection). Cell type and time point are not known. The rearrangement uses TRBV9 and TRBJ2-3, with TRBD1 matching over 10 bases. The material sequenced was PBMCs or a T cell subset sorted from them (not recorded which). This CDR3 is CASSAIGTGEADTQYF. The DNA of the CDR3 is TGTGCCAGCAGCGCCATCGGGACAGGGGAGGCAGATACGCAGTATTTT.